Below, one TCR beta chain is given with its context. This sample stems from a study of blood T cell repertoires in COVID-19. V lost 4 bases to trimming and J lost 2 bases; unmatched junction nucleotides: 8. The CDR3 sequence is 18 residues long. Per the germline V gene, CDR1 is MDHEN and CDR2 is SYDVKM. In the original processing: Amplifying reference gene primers gave estimates of nucleated cell counts. Clones were sequenced by immunoSEQ multiplex PCR, and TCRdb holds only the in-frame ones, with some missing. The V and J calls and clone size are taken from that table; D and trimming were inferred from the DNA. The repertoire includes over 70,000 clones, 80% to 90% of them detected once, and 10% to 11% sits in the top ten.

V is TRBV28 and J is TRBJ1-6; 10 bases map to TRBD1. This receptor was taken from a man in his 60s with COVID-19, enrolled during active disease. Sequences were obtained from peripheral blood. This CDR3 is CASSSSWDRGTYNSPLHF. The CDR3 coding sequence is TGTGCCAGCAGTTCCTCCTGGGACAGGGGCACCTATAATTCACCCCTCCACTTT.